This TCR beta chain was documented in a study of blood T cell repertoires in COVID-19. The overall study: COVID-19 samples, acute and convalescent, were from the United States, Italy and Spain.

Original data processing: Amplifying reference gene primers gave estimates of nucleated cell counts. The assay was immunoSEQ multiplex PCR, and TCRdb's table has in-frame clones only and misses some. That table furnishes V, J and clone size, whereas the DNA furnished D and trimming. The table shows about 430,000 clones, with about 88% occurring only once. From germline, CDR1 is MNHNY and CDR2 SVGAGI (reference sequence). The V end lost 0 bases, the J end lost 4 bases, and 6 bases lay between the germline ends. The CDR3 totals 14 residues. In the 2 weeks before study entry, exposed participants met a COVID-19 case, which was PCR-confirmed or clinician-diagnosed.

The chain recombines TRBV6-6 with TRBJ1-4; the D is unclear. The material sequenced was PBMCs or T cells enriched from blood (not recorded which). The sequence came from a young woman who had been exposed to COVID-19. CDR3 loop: CASSYSESNEKLFF. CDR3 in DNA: TGTGCCAGCAGTTACTCTGAGAGTAATGAAAAACTGTTTTTT.